This T cell receptor beta chain emerged from a study of CD8+ T cells in alopecia areata. Broader study findings: Clonality was higher in lesional than normal scalp, especially in alopecia totalis/universalis. Normal-skin resident alphabeta T cells also appear among scalp sample sequences. Among patients, TCR sharing was less clear than in mice, a difference possibly due in part to HLA diversity in the patient population.

The V and J ends lost 3 bases and 4 bases, in that order; junction bases with no gene match: 1. Germline CDR1 reads SQVTM; CDR2 reads ANQGSEA. The CDR3 has 12 residues. A note on this clone: Antigen: not known. Within the sample, other DNA sequences also encode this same CDR3.

RNA was extracted and reverse transcribed into cDNA as the sequencing template. Libraries were prepared by immunoSEQ multiplex PCR; TCRdb keeps only in-frame clonotypes and omits some of them. The repertoire holds 65,000 to 70,000 clones, with 55% to 75% as singletons. Both peripheral blood and punch biopsies of lesional scalp skin were obtained from patients who had alopecia areata. The genes are TRBV29-1 and TRBJ2-7; 9 positions agree with TRBD1. The source is a human donor with alopecia areata. Sequenced material: CD8+ T cells sorted from blood, taken at week 0. DNA for the CDR3: TGCAGCGTTGAGGGGACAGGGTACGAGCAGTACTTC. It translates to CSVEGTGYEQYF.